This is a list of T cell receptor beta chains from one sample in a study of T cells in Graves' hyperthyroidism and ophthalmopathy. TCRdb processed the multiplex PCR reads anew with MiXCR; each CDR3 protein has one entry. The data hold 350,000 to 450,000 distinct CDR3 sequences, with 17% observed a single time. Sequencing was carried out using blood. The source of these receptors is a woman aged 30 to 39 with Graves' hyperthyroidism that later progressed to Graves' ophthalmopathy. Both conserved end residues are part of each CDR3. The order of the fields is D gene, V gene, J gene, CDR3 protein. The D gene is left open where the match is weak.

d_call: NA
v_call: TRBV5-1
j_call: TRBJ1-2
cdr3_aa: CASSLDGTALTLYGYTF

d_call: NA
v_call: TRBV20-1
j_call: TRBJ1-1
cdr3_aa: CSARDRAGRIAAFF

d_call: NA
v_call: TRBV18
j_call: TRBJ2-1
cdr3_aa: CATTPKGKRTEQFF

d_call: NA
v_call: TRBV29-1
j_call: TRBJ2-1
cdr3_aa: CSVGTPDYNEQFF

d_call: TRBD2
v_call: TRBV19
j_call: TRBJ2-7
cdr3_aa: CASSIDLLAGLYEQYF

d_call: NA
v_call: TRBV19
j_call: TRBJ1-2
cdr3_aa: CASSIRGNYGYTF

d_call: NA
v_call: TRBV6-6
j_call: TRBJ1-5
cdr3_aa: CASSYVRDSNQPQHF

d_call: TRBD2
v_call: TRBV6-2/TRBV6-3
j_call: TRBJ2-3
cdr3_aa: CASSYGGGGGVTDTQYF

d_call: NA
v_call: TRBV19
j_call: TRBJ2-7
cdr3_aa: CASTIGTGTSYEQYF

d_call: TRBD1
v_call: TRBV11-1
j_call: TRBJ1-1
cdr3_aa: CASSPPGQTMNTEAFF

d_call: TRBD2
v_call: TRBV5-4
j_call: TRBJ2-6
cdr3_aa: CASSSGLAGGGANVLTF

d_call: TRBD2
v_call: TRBV3-1
j_call: TRBJ2-3
cdr3_aa: CASSQEAAGLAGGVDTQYF

d_call: TRBD2
v_call: TRBV6-1
j_call: TRBJ2-1
cdr3_aa: CASSVSSGRAYNEQFF

d_call: NA
v_call: TRBV28
j_call: TRBJ2-4
cdr3_aa: CASSLGPALAKNIQYF

d_call: NA
v_call: TRBV29-1
j_call: TRBJ1-2
cdr3_aa: CSVNIEPYGYTF

d_call: NA
v_call: TRBV11-2
j_call: TRBJ2-5
cdr3_aa: CASSSTGLSETQYF

d_call: NA
v_call: TRBV28
j_call: TRBJ1-4
cdr3_aa: CASSPSDWINEKLFF

d_call: NA
v_call: TRBV28
j_call: TRBJ1-2
cdr3_aa: CASSAPGFPRGYTF

d_call: TRBD1
v_call: TRBV19
j_call: TRBJ1-6
cdr3_aa: CASSTTGGNSPLHF

d_call: NA
v_call: TRBV3-1
j_call: TRBJ1-5
cdr3_aa: CASSQEGSNQPQHF

d_call: NA
v_call: TRBV5-1
j_call: TRBJ1-3
cdr3_aa: CASTIGNTIYF

d_call: NA
v_call: TRBV2
j_call: TRBJ2-1
cdr3_aa: CASSSQTSSNEQFF

d_call: NA
v_call: TRBV7-6
j_call: TRBJ2-7
cdr3_aa: CASSLAGDMKYEQYF